This T cell receptor beta chain was identified during a study of identical twins. Study outcomes and limitations: Researchers caution that invariant MAIT and iNKT cells could partly confound zero-insertion analyses. The models systematically underestimated how much out-of-frame TCR alpha was shared in monozygotic twins.

V dropped 6 bases and J dropped 4 bases, with 19 bases sitting between them. The CDR3 is 15 residues long. Donors uniformly comprised healthy Caucasians. Via MiXCR, TCRdb re-called the 5' RACE reads, giving one row per CDR3 protein. The repertoire consists of roughly 630,000 distinct CDR3 sequences, with roughly 6.6% occurring once and the leading ten covering 1.6%. Turning to this clonotype: Antigen specificity is unknown.

The same data also went into a second study, on yellow fever vaccine responses in identical twins.

Material: PBMCs. The TCR originated in a woman aged 18-29 years in good health. V gene TRBV12-3 or TRBV12-4 combines with J gene TRBJ2-7; a possible D gene is TRBD2 (6 bases). The CDR3 loop is CASSPVVSGVYEQYF. CDR3 DNA sequence: TGTGCCAGCAGCCCTGTTGTATCGGGAGTTTACGAGCAGTACTTC.